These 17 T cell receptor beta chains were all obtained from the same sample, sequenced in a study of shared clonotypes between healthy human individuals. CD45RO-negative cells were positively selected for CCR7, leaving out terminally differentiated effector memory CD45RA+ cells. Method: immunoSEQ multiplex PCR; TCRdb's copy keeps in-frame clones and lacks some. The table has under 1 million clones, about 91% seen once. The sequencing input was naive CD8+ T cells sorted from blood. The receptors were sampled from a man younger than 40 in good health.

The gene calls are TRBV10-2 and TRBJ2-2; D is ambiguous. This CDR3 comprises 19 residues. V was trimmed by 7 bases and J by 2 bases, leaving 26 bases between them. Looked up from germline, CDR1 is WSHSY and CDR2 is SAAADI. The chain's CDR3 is CASISRSVGREYNTGELFF. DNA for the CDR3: TGCGCCAGCATTTCCCGTTCTGTGGGCCGCGAATATAACACCGGGGAGCTGTTTTTT.

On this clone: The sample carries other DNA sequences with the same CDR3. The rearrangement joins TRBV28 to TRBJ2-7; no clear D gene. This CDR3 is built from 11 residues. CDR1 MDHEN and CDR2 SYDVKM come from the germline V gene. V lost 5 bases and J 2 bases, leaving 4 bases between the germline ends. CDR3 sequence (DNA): TGTGCCAGCAGTCGGGCCTACGAGCAGTACTTC. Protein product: CASSRAYEQYF. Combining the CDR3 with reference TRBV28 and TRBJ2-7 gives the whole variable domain DVKVTQSSRYLVKRTGEKVFLECVQDMDHENMFWYRQDPGLGLRLIYFSYDVKMKEKGDIPEGYSVSREKKERFSLILESASTNQTSMYLCASSRAYEQYFGPGTRLTVT.

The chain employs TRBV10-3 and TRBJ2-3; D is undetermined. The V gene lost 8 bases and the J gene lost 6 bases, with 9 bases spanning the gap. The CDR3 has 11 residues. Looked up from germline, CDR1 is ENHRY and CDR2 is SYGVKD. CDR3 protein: CAIFVRDTQYF. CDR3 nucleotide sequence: TGTGCCATCTTTGTTAGGGATACGCAGTATTTT.

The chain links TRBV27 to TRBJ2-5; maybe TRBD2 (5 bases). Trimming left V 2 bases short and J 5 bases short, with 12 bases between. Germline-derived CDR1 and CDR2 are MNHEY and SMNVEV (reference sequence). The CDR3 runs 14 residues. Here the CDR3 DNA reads TGTGCCAGCAGTTTAGGAAGCCGCGGGGAGACCCAGTACTTC. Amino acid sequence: CASSLGSRGETQYF.

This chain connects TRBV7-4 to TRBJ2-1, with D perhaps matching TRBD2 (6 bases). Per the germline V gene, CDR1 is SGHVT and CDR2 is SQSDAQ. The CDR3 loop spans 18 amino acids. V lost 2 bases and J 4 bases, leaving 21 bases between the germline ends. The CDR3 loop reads CASSLSALAGWSYNEQFF. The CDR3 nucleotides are TGTGCCAGCAGCTTATCCGCTCTGGCGGGATGGTCGTACAATGAGCAGTTCTTC.

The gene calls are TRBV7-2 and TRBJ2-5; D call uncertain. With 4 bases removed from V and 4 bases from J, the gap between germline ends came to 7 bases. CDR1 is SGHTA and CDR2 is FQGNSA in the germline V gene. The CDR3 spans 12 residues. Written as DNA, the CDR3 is TGTGCCAGCAGCTCCGGCTCAGAGACCCAGTACTTC. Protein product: CASSSGSETQYF. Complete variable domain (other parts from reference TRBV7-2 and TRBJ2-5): GAGVSQSPSNKVTEKGKDVELRCDPISGHTALYWYRQSLGQGLEFLIYFQGNSAPDKSGLPSDRFSAERTGGSVSTLTIQRTQQEDSAVYLCASSSGSETQYFGPGTRLLVL.

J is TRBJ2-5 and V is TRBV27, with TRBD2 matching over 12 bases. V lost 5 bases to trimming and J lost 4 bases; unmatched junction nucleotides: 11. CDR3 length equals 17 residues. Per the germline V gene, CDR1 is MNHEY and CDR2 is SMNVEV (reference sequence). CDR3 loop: CASSPQTSGSEGETQYF. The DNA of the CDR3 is TGTGCCAGCAGTCCCCAGACTAGCGGGAGCGAGGGAGAGACCCAGTACTTC.

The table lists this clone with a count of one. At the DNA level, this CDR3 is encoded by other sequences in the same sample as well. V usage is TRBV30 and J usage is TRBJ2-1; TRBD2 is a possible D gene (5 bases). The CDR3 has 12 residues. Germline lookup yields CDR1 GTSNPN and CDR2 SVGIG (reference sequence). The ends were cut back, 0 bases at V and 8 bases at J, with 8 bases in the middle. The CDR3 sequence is CAWSVSGDEQFF. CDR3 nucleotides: TGTGCCTGGAGTGTATCCGGGGATGAGCAGTTCTTC.

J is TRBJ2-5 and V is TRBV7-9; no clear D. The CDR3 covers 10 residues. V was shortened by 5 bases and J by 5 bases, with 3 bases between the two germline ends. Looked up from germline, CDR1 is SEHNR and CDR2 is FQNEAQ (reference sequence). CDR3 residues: CASSDETQYF. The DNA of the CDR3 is TGTGCCAGCAGCGATGAGACCCAGTACTTC.

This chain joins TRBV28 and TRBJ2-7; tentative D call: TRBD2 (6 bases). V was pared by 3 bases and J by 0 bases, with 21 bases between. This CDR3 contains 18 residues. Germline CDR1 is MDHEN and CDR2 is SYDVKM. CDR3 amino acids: CASSFAMWGTLSSYEQYF. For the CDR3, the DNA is TGTGCCAGCAGTTTCGCGATGTGGGGGACTCTTAGCTCCTACGAGCAGTACTTC.

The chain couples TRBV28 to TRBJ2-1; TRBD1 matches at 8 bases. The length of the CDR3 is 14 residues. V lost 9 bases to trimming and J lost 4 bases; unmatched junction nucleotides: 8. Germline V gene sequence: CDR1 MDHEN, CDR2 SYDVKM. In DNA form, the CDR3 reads TGTGCCAGTACTGGACAGGGTTTTTACAATGAGCAGTTCTTC. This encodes CASTGQGFYNEQFF.

This chain's CDR3 is CATKVGQGKNNEQFF. In nucleotides, the CDR3 is TGTGCCACCAAGGTTGGACAGGGTAAGAACAATGAGCAGTTCTTC. The chain employs TRBV27 and TRBJ2-1; 8 bases agree with TRBD1. The V segment lost 10 bases and the J segment 5 bases; nucleotides outside the gene matches: 13. This CDR3 has 15 residues. The germline gives CDR1 MNHEY, CDR2 SMNVEV (reference sequence).

Here the CDR3 reads CASSTRTGPSSTNEKLFF. The CDR3 nucleotides read TGTGCCAGCAGTACCCGGACAGGGCCTTCCTCAACTAATGAAAAACTGTTTTTT. This rearrangement joins TRBV27 to TRBJ1-4; 8 nucleotides match TRBD1. V was clipped by 5 bases and J by 0 bases; unmatched bases: 11. Germline V gives CDR1 MNHEY, CDR2 SMNVEV (reference sequence). The CDR3 totals 18 residues. The whole variable domain, filled in from reference TRBV27 and TRBJ1-4, reads EAQVTQNPRYLITVTGKKLTVTCSQNMNHEYMSWYRQDPGLGLRQIYYSMNVEVTDKGDVPEGYKVSRKEKRNFPLILESPSPNQTSLYFCASSTRTGPSSTNEKLFFGSGTQLSVL.

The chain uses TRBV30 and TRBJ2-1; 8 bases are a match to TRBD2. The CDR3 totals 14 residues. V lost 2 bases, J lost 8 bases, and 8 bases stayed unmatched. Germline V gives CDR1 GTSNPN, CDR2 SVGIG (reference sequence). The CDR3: CAWSSGSRGDEQFF. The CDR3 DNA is TGTGCCTGGAGTAGCGGGAGCAGGGGCGATGAGCAGTTCTTC.

CDR3 nucleotide sequence: TGCAGCGGGGGACGGGAAAAGACTGAAGCTTTCTTT. Encoded protein: CSGGREKTEAFF. V and J are TRBV29-1 and TRBJ1-1, with a possible D match to TRBD1 (5 bases). The CDR3 consists of 12 residues. Germline-derived CDR1 and CDR2 are SQVTM and ANQGSEA. Trimming took off 7 bases at V and 5 bases at J, with 14 bases between the two ends.

This CDR3 reads CASSSGYEQYF. As DNA, the CDR3 is TGTGCCAGCAGCTCGGGCTACGAGCAGTACTTC. The chain joins TRBV5-8 to TRBJ2-7, with D hard to call. Trimming took off 3 bases at V and 3 bases at J, with 4 bases between the two ends. Germline V gene data show CDR1 as SGHTS and CDR2 as YDEGEE. The CDR3 consists of 11 residues.

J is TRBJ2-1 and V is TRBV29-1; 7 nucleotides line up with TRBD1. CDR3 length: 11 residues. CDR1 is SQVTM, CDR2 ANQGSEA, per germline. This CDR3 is CTSQGDNEQFF. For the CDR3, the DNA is TGCACCTCCCAGGGGGACAATGAGCAGTTCTTC.